This T cell receptor beta chain stems from a study of identical twins' blood T cells. From the 5' RACE reads, TCRdb called clonotypes with MiXCR, one entry per CDR3 protein. The sample holds 350,000 to 450,000 distinct CDR3 sequences, over 25% seen once. This CDR3 is 16 amino acids long. V was shortened by 2 bases and J by 2 bases, with 16 bases between the two germline ends. The germline V gene encodes CDR1 SEHNR and CDR2 FQNEAQ (reference sequence). This sequence originates from a woman between 18 and 49 years old in good health. This chain connects TRBV7-9 to TRBJ2-7; D tentatively reads TRBD1 or TRBD2 (5 bases each). Sequences were obtained from PBMCs. CDR3 loop: CASSLSLGTKAYEQYF. CDR3 nucleotide sequence: TGTGCCAGCAGCTTAAGCTTAGGGACGAAAGCCTACGAGCAGTACTTC.